The 5 T cell receptor beta chains below come from one sample, sequenced in a study of tumor and adjacent non-tumor tissue in lung cancer. No cell sorting was done before RNA was extracted from the tissue. Three rounds of nested PCR, following a modified ARM-PCR protocol, produced the TCRbeta library. TCRdb itself ran the multiplex PCR reads through MiXCR, one entry per CDR3 protein. The table has 78,000 or so distinct CDR3 sequences, over 80% seen once. The sample consisted of lung tumor tissue. Receptors originate from a woman between 50 and 59 years old with non-small cell lung cancer.

Comments on this clonotype: The junction and the germline gene differ at one end; a read error may be behind it. The chain is built from TRBV20-1 and TRBJ2-1; TRBD2 is a possible D gene (6 bases). The CDR3 length is 13 residues. The germline V gene encodes CDR1 DFQATT and CDR2 SNEGSKA (reference sequence). In DNA, the CDR3 is TGCAGTGTCCCTGGGACTGACTACCTTGAGCAGTTTTTC. As protein: CSVPGTDYLEQFF.

As for this clonotype: The final CDR3 position lacks the conserved phenylalanine or tryptophan, pointing to a likely read error. This chain joins TRBV11-2 and TRBJ2-7; 10 bases are a match to TRBD2. Per the germline V gene, CDR1 is SGHAT and CDR2 is FQNNGV. This CDR3 region has 16 residues. V lost 7 bases to trimming and J lost 7 bases; unmatched junction nucleotides: 16. The CDR3 sequence is CASMLRGLAVSEEQYS. CDR3 coding DNA: TGTGCCAGCATGCTAAGAGGACTAGCGGTCTCGGAGGAGCAGTACTCC.

The chain links TRBV7-9 to TRBJ2-3; D is undetermined. Deletions cut 3 bases from V and 4 bases from J, with 20 bases between. Germline lookup yields CDR1 SEHNR and CDR2 FQNEAQ (reference sequence). The CDR3 has 17 amino acids. CDR3 coding DNA: TGTGCCAGCAGCTTCCGGGCCTCCTCGAACGCCCCAGATACGCAGTATTTT. Amino acids: CASSFRASSNAPDTQYF.

As concerns this clonotype: At one end, the junction sequence differs from germline, possibly due to a read error. CDR3 region: CAGSPGGGTNQETQYF. CDR3 coding DNA: TGCGCCGGCAGTCCAGGCGGCGGGACAAACCAAGAGACCCAGTACTTC. This chain links TRBV4-1 with TRBJ2-5; the D call may be TRBD1 or TRBD2 (6 bases each). The CDR3 spans 16 residues. Germline loops: CDR1 MGHRA, CDR2 YSYEKL.

A word on this clonotype: Here the CDR3 omits its conserved ending phenylalanine or tryptophan, so a read error is the likely source. The chain employs TRBV5-1 and TRBJ2-1, with a weak D call TRBD1 (6 bases). The CDR3 contains 14 residues. CDR1 and CDR2 (germline): SGHRS, YFSETQ. CDR3 region: CASTLGHSKNEQFL. The CDR3 DNA reads as TGCGCCAGCACCTTGGGACATTCCAAAAATGAGCAGTTCCTC.